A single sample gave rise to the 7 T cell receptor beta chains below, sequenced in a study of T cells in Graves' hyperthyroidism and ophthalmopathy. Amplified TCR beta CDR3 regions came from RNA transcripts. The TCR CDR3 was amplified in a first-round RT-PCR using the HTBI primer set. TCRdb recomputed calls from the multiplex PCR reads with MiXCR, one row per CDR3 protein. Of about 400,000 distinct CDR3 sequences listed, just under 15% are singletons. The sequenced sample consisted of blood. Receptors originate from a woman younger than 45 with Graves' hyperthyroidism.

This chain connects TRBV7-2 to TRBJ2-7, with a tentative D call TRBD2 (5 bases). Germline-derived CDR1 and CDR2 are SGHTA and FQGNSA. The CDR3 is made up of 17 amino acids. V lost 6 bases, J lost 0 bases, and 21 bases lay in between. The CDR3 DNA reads TGTGCCAGCAGTCATCGGTCTAGCCGAGGTTCCTCCTACGAGCAGTACTTC. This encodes CASSHRSSRGSSYEQYF.

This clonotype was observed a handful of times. CDR3 coding DNA: TGTGCCAGCAGCAGCCGTTCCTGGAACACTGAAGCTTTCTTT. It codes for CASSSRSWNTEAFF. The chain is built from TRBV6-1 and TRBJ1-1; no firm D call. This CDR3 has 14 amino acids. The germline V and J ends were trimmed by 6 bases and 1 base, with 12 bases remaining between them. Germline CDR1 MNHNS, CDR2 SASEGT.

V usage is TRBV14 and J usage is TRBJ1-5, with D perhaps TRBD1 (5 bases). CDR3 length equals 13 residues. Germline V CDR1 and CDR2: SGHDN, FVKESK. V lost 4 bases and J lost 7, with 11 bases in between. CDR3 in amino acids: CASSRTFNQPQHF. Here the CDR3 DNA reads TGTGCCAGCAGCCGGACATTCAACCAGCCCCAGCATTTT.

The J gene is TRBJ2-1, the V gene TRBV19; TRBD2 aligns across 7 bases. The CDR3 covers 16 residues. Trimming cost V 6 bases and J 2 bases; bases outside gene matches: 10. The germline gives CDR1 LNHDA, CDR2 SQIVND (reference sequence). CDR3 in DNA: TGTGCCAGTAGATCGGACTCTAGCGGAACCTACAATGAGCAGTTCTTC. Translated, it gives CASRSDSSGTYNEQFF.

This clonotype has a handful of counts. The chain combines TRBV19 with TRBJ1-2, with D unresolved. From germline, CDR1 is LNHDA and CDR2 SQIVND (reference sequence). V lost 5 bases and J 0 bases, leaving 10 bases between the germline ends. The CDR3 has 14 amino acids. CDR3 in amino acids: CASSGQTTNYGYTF. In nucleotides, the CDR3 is TGTGCCAGTAGTGGCCAGACAACTAACTATGGCTACACCTTC.

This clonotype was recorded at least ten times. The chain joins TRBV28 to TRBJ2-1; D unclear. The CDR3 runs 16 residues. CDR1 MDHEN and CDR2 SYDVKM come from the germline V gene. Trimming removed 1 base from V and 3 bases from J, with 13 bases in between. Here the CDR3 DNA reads TGTGCCAGCAGTTTATCGGGCGGTAAACACTACAATGAGCAGTTCTTC. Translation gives CASSLSGGKHYNEQFF.

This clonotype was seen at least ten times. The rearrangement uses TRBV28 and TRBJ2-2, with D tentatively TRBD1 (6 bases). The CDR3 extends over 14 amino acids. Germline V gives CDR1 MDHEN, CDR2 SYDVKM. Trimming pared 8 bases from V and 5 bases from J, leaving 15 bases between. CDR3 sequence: CASGPGQRTGELFF. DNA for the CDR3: TGTGCCAGCGGACCGGGACAACGAACCGGGGAGCTGTTTTTT.